This T cell receptor beta chain is from a study of chemoradiotherapy in HPV16-positive cancers. Findings and limits, study-wide: During treatment, candidate HPV-specific clones and E7-related motifs expanded in tumor.

Repeated repertoire sampling spanned the course of chemoradiotherapy. TCRdb keeps only in-frame clones here, not all; method: immunoSEQ multiplex PCR. Of about 9,700 clones in the sample, over 80% were seen once. The CDR3 totals 15 residues. The germline V and J ends were trimmed by 4 bases and 2 bases, with 16 bases remaining between them. Germline V gene data show CDR1 as SGHRS and CDR2 as YFSETQ. In regard to this clone: Its antigen is not identified.

J is TRBJ2-7 and V is TRBV5-1; D is tentatively TRBD1 or TRBD2 (5 bases each). The source material was blood, sampled from a patient who underwent chemoradiotherapy. This sequence originates from a human donor with HPV-associated anogenital cancer. The CDR3 sequence is CASSAEGRSPYEQYF. CDR3 DNA sequence: TGCGCCAGCAGCGCAGAGGGACGGAGCCCCTACGAGCAGTACTTC. Full variable domain (outside the CDR3, taken from reference TRBV5-1 and TRBJ2-7): KAGVTQTPRYLIKTRGQQVTLSCSPISGHRSVSWYQQTPGQGLQFLFEYFSETQRNKGNFPGRFSGRQFSNSRSEMNVSTLELGDSALYLCASSAEGRSPYEQYFGPGTRLTVT.